Described below is a single TCR beta chain sequence and its context. This specimen comes from a study of cytomegalovirus exposure and HLA in healthy donors. The PCR ran on 60 Vbeta and 13 Jbeta primers. The table came from immunoSEQ multiplex PCR; TCRdb's copy has only in-frame clones and leaves some out. This repertoire shows some 62,000 clones, more than 70% found once; its top ten account for 1.4% to 1.5%. The CDR3 extends over 15 amino acids. Between the trimmed V and J ends, which lost 3 bases and 6 bases, there was a span of 17 bases. Germline CDR1 and CDR2: SGHNT and YENEEA. The chain links TRBV11-3 to TRBJ1-1; possibly TRBD1 for D (6 bases). The sample was PBMCs. The TCR originated in a man aged 18 to 30 in good health and CMV-seronegative. Here the CDR3 reads CASSFQGQGSSEAFF. For the CDR3, the DNA is TGTGCCAGCAGCTTCCAGGGCCAGGGGTCATCTGAAGCTTTCTTT.